This T cell receptor beta chain appears in the sequencing data of a study of T-cell reconstitution after alpha-beta-depleted transplantation in children. CDR3 length equals 17 residues. Trimming pared 6 bases from V and 2 bases from J, leaving 20 bases between. The V gene's germline CDR1 is SGHAT and CDR2 FQDESV (reference sequence). Preparation of the TCRbeta library used unique molecular identifiers. TCRdb re-analysed the PCR reads in MiXCR, keeping a single row per CDR3 protein. The repertoire includes some 260,000 distinct CDR3 sequences, roughly a quarter of them detected once, and about 5% sits in the top ten.

The specimen comprised PBMCs, mostly from graft donor cells, sampled 360 days after TCRalphabeta/CD19-depleted stem cell transplant. The gene calls are TRBV11-1 and TRBJ2-1, with D maybe TRBD1 (8 bases). The sequence was collected from a female patient between 2 and 15 years old who had a stem cell transplant for congenital amegakaryocytic thrombocytopenia, so the T cells may come from the graft donor. Here the CDR3 DNA reads TGTGCCAGCAGTTTAAACACAGGGGGAGGGCCCTACAATGAGCAGTTCTTC. Protein sequence: CASSLNTGGGPYNEQFF.